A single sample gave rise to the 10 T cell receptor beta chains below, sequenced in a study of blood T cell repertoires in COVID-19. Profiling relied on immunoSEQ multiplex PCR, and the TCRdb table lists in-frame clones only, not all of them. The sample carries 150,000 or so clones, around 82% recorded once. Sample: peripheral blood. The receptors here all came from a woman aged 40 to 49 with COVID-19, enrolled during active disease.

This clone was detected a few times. CDR3 sequence reads: CASSYLAGTDRSEQYF. The CDR3 DNA is TGTGCCAGTAGTTACCTGGCCGGGACAGACCGAAGCGAGCAGTACTTC. The V gene is TRBV19, the J gene TRBJ2-7; 7 nucleotides agree with TRBD1. CDR3 length: 16 residues. Germline CDR1 reads LNHDA; CDR2 reads SQIVND (reference sequence). V shed 5 bases and J 6 bases; nucleotides not matched to a gene: 16.

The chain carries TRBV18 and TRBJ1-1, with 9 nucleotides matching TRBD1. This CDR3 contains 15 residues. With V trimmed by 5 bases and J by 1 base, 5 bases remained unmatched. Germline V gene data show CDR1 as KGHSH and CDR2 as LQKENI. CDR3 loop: CASSTGGGKNTEAFF. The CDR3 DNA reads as TGTGCCAGCTCAACAGGGGGCGGGAAGAACACTGAAGCTTTCTTT.

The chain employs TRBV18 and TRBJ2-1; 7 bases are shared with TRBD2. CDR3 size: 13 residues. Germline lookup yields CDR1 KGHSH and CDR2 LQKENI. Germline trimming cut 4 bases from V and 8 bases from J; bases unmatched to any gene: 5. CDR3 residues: CASSLGGIDEQFF. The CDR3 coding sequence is TGTGCCAGCTCACTCGGGGGGATCGATGAGCAGTTCTTC.

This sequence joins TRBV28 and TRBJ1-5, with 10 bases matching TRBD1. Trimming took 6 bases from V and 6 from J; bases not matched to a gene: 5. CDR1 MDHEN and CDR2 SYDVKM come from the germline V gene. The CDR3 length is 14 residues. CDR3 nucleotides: TGTGCCAGCAGCGACCGACAGGGGGCTCAGCCCCAGCATTTT. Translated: CASSDRQGAQPQHF. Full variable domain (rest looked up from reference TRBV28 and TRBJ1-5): DVKVTQSSRYLVKRTGEKVFLECVQDMDHENMFWYRQDPGLGLRLIYFSYDVKMKEKGDIPEGYSVSREKKERFSLILESASTNQTSMYLCASSDRQGAQPQHFGDGTRLSIL.

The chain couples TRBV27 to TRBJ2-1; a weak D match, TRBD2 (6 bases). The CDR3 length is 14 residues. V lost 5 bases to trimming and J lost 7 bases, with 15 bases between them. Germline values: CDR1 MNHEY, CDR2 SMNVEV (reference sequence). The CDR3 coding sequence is TGTGCCAGCAGTCCAACCGCCGGGGGAAATGAGCAGTTCTTC. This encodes CASSPTAGGNEQFF.

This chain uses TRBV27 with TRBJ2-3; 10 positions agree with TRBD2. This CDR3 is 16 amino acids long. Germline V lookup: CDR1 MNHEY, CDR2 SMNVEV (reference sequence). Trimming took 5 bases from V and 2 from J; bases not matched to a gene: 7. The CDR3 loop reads CASSTLAGGPTDTQYF. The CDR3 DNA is TGTGCCAGCAGTACTTTAGCGGGGGGACCCACAGATACGCAGTATTTT.

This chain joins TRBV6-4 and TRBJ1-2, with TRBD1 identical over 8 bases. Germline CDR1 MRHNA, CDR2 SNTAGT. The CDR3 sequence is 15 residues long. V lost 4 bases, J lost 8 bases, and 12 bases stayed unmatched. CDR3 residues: CASSALPTGVGGYTF. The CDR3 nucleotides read TGTGCCAGCAGTGCCCTCCCGACAGGGGTAGGAGGCTACACCTTC.

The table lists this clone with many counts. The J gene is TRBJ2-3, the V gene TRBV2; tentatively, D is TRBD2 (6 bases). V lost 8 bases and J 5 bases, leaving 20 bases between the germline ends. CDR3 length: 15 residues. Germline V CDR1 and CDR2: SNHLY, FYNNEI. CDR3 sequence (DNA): TGTGCCAGCGGGGGACTCCCCCCGTCACAAGATACGCAGTATTTT. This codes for CASGGLPPSQDTQYF.

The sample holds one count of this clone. Written as DNA, the CDR3 is TGTGCCAGCAGTTTACCGACAGGGGTTGTAGCTGAAGCTTTCTTT. It specifies CASSLPTGVVAEAFF. The V gene is TRBV7-2, the J gene TRBJ1-1, with TRBD1 matching 8 bases. The CDR3 extends over 15 amino acids. With 6 bases clipped from V and 6 bases from J, the junction kept 12 bases outside the gene matches. Germline V gene data show CDR1 as SGHTA and CDR2 as FQGNSA.

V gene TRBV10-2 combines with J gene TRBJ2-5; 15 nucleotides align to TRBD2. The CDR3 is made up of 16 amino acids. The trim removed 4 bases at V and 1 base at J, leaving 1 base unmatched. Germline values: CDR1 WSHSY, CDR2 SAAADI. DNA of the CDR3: TGCGCCAGCAGTGGGACTAGCGGGAGGGTCCAAGAGACCCAGTACTTC. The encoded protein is CASSGTSGRVQETQYF.